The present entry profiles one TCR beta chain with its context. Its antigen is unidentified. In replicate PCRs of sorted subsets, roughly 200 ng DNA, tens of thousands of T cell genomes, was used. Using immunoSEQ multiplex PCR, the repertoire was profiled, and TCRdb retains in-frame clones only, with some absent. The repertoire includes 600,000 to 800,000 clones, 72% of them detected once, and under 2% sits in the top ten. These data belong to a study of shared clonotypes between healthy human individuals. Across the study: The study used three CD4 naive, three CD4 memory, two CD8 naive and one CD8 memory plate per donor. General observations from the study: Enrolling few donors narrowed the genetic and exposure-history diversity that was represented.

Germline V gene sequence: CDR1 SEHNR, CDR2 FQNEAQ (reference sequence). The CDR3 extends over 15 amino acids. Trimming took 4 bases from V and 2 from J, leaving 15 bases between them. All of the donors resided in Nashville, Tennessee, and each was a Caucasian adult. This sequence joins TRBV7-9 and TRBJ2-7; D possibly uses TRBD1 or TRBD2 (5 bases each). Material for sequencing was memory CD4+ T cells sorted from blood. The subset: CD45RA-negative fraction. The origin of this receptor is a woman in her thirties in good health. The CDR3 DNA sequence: TGTGCCAGCAGCTACGGGACCGCGAGAACCTACGAGCAGTACTTC. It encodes CASSYGTARTYEQYF.